A single T cell receptor (beta chain) is shown here with its context. Seattle's enrolled individuals joined amid active infection and were then monitored longitudinally. This record comes from a study of blood T cell repertoires in COVID-19. Per germline, CDR1 LNHDA and CDR2 SQIVND (reference sequence). Trimming left V 7 bases short and J 10 bases short, with 17 bases between. The CDR3 is 14 amino acids. Generated by immunoSEQ multiplex PCR, the TCRdb table keeps only in-frame clones and is missing some. Found here are about 230,000 clones, just over 85% of them singletons; the top ten hold approximately 10%.

The V gene is TRBV19, the J gene TRBJ1-6, with D perhaps TRBD1 (5 bases). The sample comprised peripheral blood. This clonotype was obtained from a man in his fifties with COVID-19, enrolled during active disease. CDR3 nucleotides: TGTGCCAGTAACTTCGCCCAGGGTGTATCACCCCTCCACTTT. Protein sequence: CASNFAQGVSPLHF.